This T cell receptor (beta chain) was sequenced during a study of shared clonotypes between healthy human individuals. Study background: Plates per donor: three CD4 naive, three CD4 memory, two CD8 naive, one CD8 memory. General observations from the study: On the whole, naive subsets had larger estimated richness than memory subsets had.

Germline V CDR1 and CDR2: SGHRS, YFSETQ. V was cut by 6 bases and J by 0 bases, with 13 bases left in between. The CDR3 extends over 14 amino acids. Assay: immunoSEQ multiplex PCR; the TCRdb copy retains only in-frame clones and omits some. The sample carries about 2.3 million clones, 85% to 95% recorded once. A note on this clone: Antigen: not known.

The chain couples TRBV5-1 to TRBJ2-7; D is undetermined. The receptor comes from a young man in good health. Some clones in this sample may be carry-over from other donors' samples. The sample comprised naive CD4+ T cells from PBMCs. The subset was: CD45RA+ positively selected. CDR3 in DNA: TGCGCCAGCAAATGGAGCCAGGACTCCTACGAGCAGTACTTC. It translates to CASKWSQDSYEQYF.